This TCR beta chain was recovered during a study of blood T cell repertoires in COVID-19. The wider study: From T cells, B-cell-depleted T cells, or PBMCs came the material, which was cDNA or gDNA.

Original handling: Amplification of reference gene primers provided the estimated nucleated cell counts. Assay: immunoSEQ multiplex PCR; the TCRdb copy retains only in-frame clones and omits some. The DNA gave D and trimming, while V, J and clone size come from that table. The sample holds under 150,000 clones; around four fifths are singletons and the top ten take more than 20%. V trimming: 4 bases; J trimming: 8 bases; junction bases outside the gene matches: 13. CDR3 length: 18 residues. The germline gives CDR1 KGHSH, CDR2 LQKENI. The chain recombines TRBV18 with TRBJ2-1; 14 nucleotides line up with TRBD2. Sequencing input: peripheral blood. This TCR was recovered from a human donor in a cohort sampled during active COVID-19. The CDR3 DNA is TGTGCCAGCTCACTGGGGGGACTCGGGACTAGCGGGGGCCATGAGCAGTTCTTC. Translating it yields CASSLGGLGTSGGHEQFF.